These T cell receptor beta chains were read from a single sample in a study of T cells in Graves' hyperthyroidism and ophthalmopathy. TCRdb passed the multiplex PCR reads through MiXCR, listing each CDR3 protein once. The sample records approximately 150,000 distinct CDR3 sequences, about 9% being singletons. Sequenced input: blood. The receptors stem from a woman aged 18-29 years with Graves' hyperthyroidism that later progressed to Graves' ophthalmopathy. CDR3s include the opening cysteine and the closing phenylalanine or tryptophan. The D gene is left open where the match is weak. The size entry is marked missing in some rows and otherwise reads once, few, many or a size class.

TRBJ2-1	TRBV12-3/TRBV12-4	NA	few	TGTGCCAGCAGTCCCTCATATGAGCAGTTCTTC	CASSPSYEQFF
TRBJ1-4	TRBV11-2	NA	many	TGTGCCAGCAGCTTAGGACAGAGTAATGAAAAACTGTTTTTT	CASSLGQSNEKLFF
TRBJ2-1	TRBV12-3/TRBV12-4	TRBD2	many	TGTGCCAGCAGTCCCACCCGCGGGAGAGGTAAAAACAATGAGCAGTTCTTC	CASSPTRGRGKNNEQFF
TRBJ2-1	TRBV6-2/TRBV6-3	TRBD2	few	TGTGCCAGCAGTCCCCAAAGACTAGCGGGGCACAATGAGCAGTTCTTC	CASSPQRLAGHNEQFF
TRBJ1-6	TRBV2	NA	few	TGTGCCAGCAGTGATAGGGGGGAGCGCCGGAGTTTGAATTCACCCCTCCACTTT	CASSDRGERRSLNSPLHF
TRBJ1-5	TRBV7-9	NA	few	TGTGCCAGCAGCTTTGACAATCAGCCCCAGCATTTT	CASSFDNQPQHF
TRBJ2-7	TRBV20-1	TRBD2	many	TGCAGTGCTTCCAGGACTAGCGGGAGGACCGAGCAGTACTTC	CSASRTSGRTEQYF
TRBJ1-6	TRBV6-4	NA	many	TGTGCCAGCAGTGAGGGGAATAATTCACCCCTCCACTTT	CASSEGNNSPLHF
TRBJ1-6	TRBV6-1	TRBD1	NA	TGTGCCAGCCGGAGAGACAGGGTGAATTCACCCCTCCACTTT	CASRRDRVNSPLHF
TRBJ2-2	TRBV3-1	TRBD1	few	TGTGCCAGCAGCCAGACAGGGGTAAAGTTGGCCGGGGAGCTGTTTTTT	CASSQTGVKLAGELFF
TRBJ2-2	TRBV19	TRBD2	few	TGTGCCAGTAGTACATCCGGGACTAGCGGCACCGGGGAGCTGTTTTTT	CASSTSGTSGTGELFF
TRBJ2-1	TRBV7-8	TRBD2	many	TGTGCCAGCAGCTTACATGGTAAAGCGGGAGCCATCATTTACAATGAGCAGTTCTTC	CASSLHGKAGAIIYNEQFF
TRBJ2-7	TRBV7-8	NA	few	TGTGCCAGCAGCCTACGGCGGGACAGACCCTACGAGCAGTACTTC	CASSLRRDRPYEQYF
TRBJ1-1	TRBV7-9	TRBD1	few	TGTGCCAGCAGCTCCCGCGACAGGGCGAAAACTGAAGCTTTCTTT	CASSSRDRAKTEAFF
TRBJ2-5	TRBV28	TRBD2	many	TGTGCCAGCAGGGGACTAGCGGGGGGGCGGGAGACCCAGTACTTC	CASRGLAGGRETQYF
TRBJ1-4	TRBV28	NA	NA	TGTGCCAGCAGTCAACCTGATAGGGAAAAACTGTTTTTT	CASSQPDREKLFF
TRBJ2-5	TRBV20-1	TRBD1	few	TGCAGCTATCGAACGACTTGGGACAGGGGAGAGACCCAGTACTTC	CSYRTTWDRGETQYF
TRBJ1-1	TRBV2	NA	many	TGTGCCAGCAGGGGGAACACTGAAGCTTTCTTT	CASRGNTEAFF
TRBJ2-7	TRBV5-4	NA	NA	TGTGCCAGCAGCTTGGAGGCCGAGCAGTACTTC	CASSLEAEQYF
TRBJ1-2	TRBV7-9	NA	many	TGTGCCAGCAGCTTAGGGCAGGGCTTCTATGGCTACACCTTC	CASSLGQGFYGYTF
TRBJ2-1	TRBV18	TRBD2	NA	TGTGCCAGCTCACCAGGATCGGCGGGACTAGGCTCCTACAATGAGCAGTTCTTC	CASSPGSAGLGSYNEQFF
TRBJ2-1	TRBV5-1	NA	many	TGCGCCAGCAGCTTGGAGGGCGGTAGTAGGAACAATGAGCAGTTCTTC	CASSLEGGSRNNEQFF
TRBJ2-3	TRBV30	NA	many	TGTGCCTGGAGTGAGGGTGCAGATACGCAGTATTTT	CAWSEGADTQYF
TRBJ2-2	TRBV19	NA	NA	TGTGCCGGATCGACAGGGAACACCGGGGAGCTGTTTTTT	CAGSTGNTGELFF
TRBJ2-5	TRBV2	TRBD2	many	TGTGCCAGCAGAATGGGACTAGCGGGGGGAGAGACCCAGTACTTC	CASRMGLAGGETQYF
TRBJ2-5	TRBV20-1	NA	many	TGCACCCTGGGTGGGGGGTCGGGGGAGACCCAGTACTTC	CTLGGGSGETQYF
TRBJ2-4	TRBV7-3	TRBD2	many	TGTGCCAGCAGCCCCGGGGGGAGTTCATCCAAAAACATTCAGTACTTC	CASSPGGSSSKNIQYF
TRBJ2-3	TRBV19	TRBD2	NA	TGTGCCAGTAGTATAGGGGCAGCGGGAGTAGATACGCAGTATTTT	CASSIGAAGVDTQYF
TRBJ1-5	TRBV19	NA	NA	TGTGCCAGTAGTATAGCGGTGAATCAGCCCCAGCATTTT	CASSIAVNQPQHF
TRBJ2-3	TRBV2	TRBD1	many	TGTGCCAGCAGGGACAGGCTGCCCCGCACAGATACGCAGTATTTT	CASRDRLPRTDTQYF
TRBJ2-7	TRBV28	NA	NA	TGTGCCAGCAGTCAGTGGCTCGAGCAGTACTTC	CASSQWLEQYF
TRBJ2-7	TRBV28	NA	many	TGTGCCAGCAGTTCACTCGCTAGCTCCTACGAGCAGTACTTC	CASSSLASSYEQYF
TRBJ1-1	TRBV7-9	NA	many	TGTGCCAGCAGCTTAGAACAGGGAATCGCTGAAGCTTTCTTT	CASSLEQGIAEAFF
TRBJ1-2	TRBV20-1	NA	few	TGCAGTGCTAGTGCAAACCGGGACGGTGCTAACTATGGCTACACCTTC	CSASANRDGANYGYTF
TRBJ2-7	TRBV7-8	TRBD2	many	TGTGCCAGCACCACTAGCGGGGAGAGCTCCTACGAGCAGTACTTC	CASTTSGESSYEQYF
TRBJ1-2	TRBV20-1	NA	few	TGCAGTGCCTCTCACGAGAAAGGGCCCCAAGGCTACACCTTC	CSASHEKGPQGYTF
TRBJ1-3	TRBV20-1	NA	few	TGCAGTGCTAGAGGGGGTCCCTCTGGAAACACCATATATTTT	CSARGGPSGNTIYF
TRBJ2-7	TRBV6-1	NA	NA	TGTGCCAGCAATTCGGGGTCCTTATCCTACGAGCAGTACTTC	CASNSGSLSYEQYF
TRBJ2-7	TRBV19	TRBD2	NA	TGTGCCAGTAGTCCTAGGGAGCGGGACTTATCCCACTACGAGCAGTACTTC	CASSPRERDLSHYEQYF
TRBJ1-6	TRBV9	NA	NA	TGTGCCAGCAGCCTCAATCGGGACGGCTATTCACCCCTCCACTTT	CASSLNRDGYSPLHF
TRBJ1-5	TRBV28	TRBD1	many	TGTGCCAGCAGTCCCCTGGACAGGGAAGGTCAGCCCCAGCATTTT	CASSPLDREGQPQHF
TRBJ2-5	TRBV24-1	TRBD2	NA	TGTGCCACCAGTGATTCCGGACTAGCGGGAGGGGGGGGAGAGACCCAGTACTTC	CATSDSGLAGGGGETQYF
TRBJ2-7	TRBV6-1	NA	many	TGTGCCAGCAGCCGCGGGGACAGCATATACGAGCAGTACTTC	CASSRGDSIYEQYF